The following is a T cell receptor beta chain sequence with its context. Its antigen is unknown. The sample comes from a study of blood T cells in healthy people across ages. V lost 3 bases and J 4 bases, leaving 15 bases between the germline ends. The germline V gene has CDR1 DFQATT and CDR2 SNEGSKA (reference sequence). The CDR3 covers 14 residues. It was with a sample-barcoded 5' primer and a J-beta primer mix that a second PCR of roughly 7 to 12 cycles was run. TCRdb called the 5' RACE reads again in MiXCR, with one record for every CDR3 protein. The table records about 2 million distinct CDR3 sequences, around half of them present only once. Notes on the study in general: Long-lived donors had more naive CD4+ cells and higher diversity than aged donors.

Samples each yielded at least 6 micrograms of total RNA. The receptor was derived from a woman in her forties in good health. Sequencing used blood. J is TRBJ1-2 and V is TRBV20-1; D remains ambiguous. The CDR3 region is CSARQGHSLYGYTF. The DNA of the CDR3 is TGCAGTGCTAGGCAAGGGCACTCACTCTATGGCTACACCTTC.